A single sample gave rise to the 9 T cell receptor beta chains below, sequenced in a study of cytomegalovirus exposure and HLA in healthy donors. The PCR made use of 60 Vbeta and 13 Jbeta primers. TCRdb keeps only in-frame clones here, not all; method: immunoSEQ multiplex PCR. The profile shows roughly 100,000 clones, roughly three quarters of them singletons. Sequencing was performed on PBMCs. The receptors were gathered from a man aged 50 to 59 in good health and CMV-seropositive.

This clone was seen once. The V gene is TRBV6-5, the J gene TRBJ1-5, with a weak D call TRBD1 (6 bases). The germline V gene encodes CDR1 MNHEY and CDR2 SVGAGI. V gave up 7 bases and J gave up 1 base, with 11 bases separating them. The CDR3 runs to 14 residues. The CDR3 here is CASTGGRSNQPQHF. The CDR3 DNA reads as TGTGCCAGCACCGGGGGGCGGAGCAATCAGCCCCAGCATTTT.

The chain is built from TRBV9 and TRBJ1-2; 8 bases align to TRBD1. The junction had 6 bases not matched to a gene; V was cut back by 0 bases and J by 5 bases. The CDR3 has 15 amino acids. Germline V lookup: CDR1 SGDLS, CDR2 YYNGEE. CDR3 region: CASSVGTGQEYGYTF. The CDR3 DNA is TGTGCCAGCAGCGTAGGGACAGGGCAAGAGTATGGCTACACCTTC.

The rearrangement joins TRBV6-1 to TRBJ1-2, with D possibly TRBD1 on 6 matching bases. The CDR3 spans 14 residues. Trimming removed 9 bases from V and 5 bases from J, with 19 bases in between. Germline values: CDR1 MNHNS, CDR2 SASEGT. The DNA for the CDR3 is TGTGCCAGTTCCCTCACCCGGGACAATTATGGCTACACCTTC. Its translation is CASSLTRDNYGYTF.

The rearrangement links TRBV19 to TRBJ1-2; 10 bases agree with TRBD1. The germline V gene encodes CDR1 LNHDA and CDR2 SQIVND (reference sequence). V lost 4 bases to trimming and J lost 5 bases; unmatched junction nucleotides: 4. This CDR3 contains 14 residues. CDR3: CASSKDRGRYGYTF. CDR3 in DNA: TGTGCCAGTAGTAAAGACAGGGGGCGATATGGCTACACCTTC.

The genes are TRBV6-5 and TRBJ1-1; no clear D gene. The V gene's germline CDR1 is MNHEY and CDR2 SVGAGI. The CDR3 contains 13 residues. V gave up 2 bases and J gave up 5 bases, with 9 bases separating them. The CDR3 is CASSYVGETEAFF. The CDR3 bases are TGTGCCAGCAGTTACGTCGGTGAAACTGAAGCTTTCTTT.

The gene calls are TRBV2 and TRBJ1-5; no firm D call. Trimming left V 4 bases short and J 4 bases short, with 11 bases between. The CDR3 is 14 residues long. Germline CDR1 is SNHLY and CDR2 is FYNNEI. CDR3 nucleotides: TGTGCCAGCAGTGTGCGGGGTTGGAATCAGCCCCAGCATTTT. Protein: CASSVRGWNQPQHF.

V is TRBV5-4 and J is TRBJ2-3; the D gene is possibly TRBD2 (5 bases). Germline CDR1 and CDR2: SGHNT and YYREEE (reference sequence). The CDR3 loop spans 14 amino acids. The V end was cut by 3 bases, the J end by 1 base, with 9 bases between. CDR3 sequence (DNA): TGTGCCAGCAGCTGGGAGATGGGCACAGATACGCAGTATTTT. Protein sequence: CASSWEMGTDTQYF.

The chain links TRBV21-1 to TRBJ2-1; TRBD2 reflects the table's D call only, with no check against the DNA. TRBV21-1 is noted as a pseudogene. This CDR3 spans 18 amino acids. In nucleotides, the CDR3 is TGTGCCAGCACCCACCAAGCAAGGACTAGCGGGAGAAGGAATGAGCAGTTCTTC. Protein product: CASTHQARTSGRRNEQFF.

This chain connects TRBV28 to TRBJ2-1; 7 positions match TRBD1. Per the germline V gene, CDR1 is MDHEN and CDR2 is SYDVKM. Trimming cost V 8 bases and J 8 bases; bases outside gene matches: 9. CDR3 length: 13 residues. The CDR3 nucleotides read TGTGCCAGCTCAACCACAGGGGTTCATGAGCAGTTCTTC. This translates into CASSTTGVHEQFF. Filled out from reference TRBV28 and TRBJ2-1, the complete variable domain reads DVKVTQSSRYLVKRTGEKVFLECVQDMDHENMFWYRQDPGLGLRLIYFSYDVKMKEKGDIPEGYSVSREKKERFSLILESASTNQTSMYLCASSTTGVHEQFFGPGTRLTVL.